A selection of T cell receptor beta chains follows, all from one sample in a study of T-cell memory formation after mild COVID-19. TCRdb itself ran the 5' RACE reads through MiXCR, one entry per CDR3 protein. The table records around 310,000 distinct CDR3 sequences, 20% to 25% of them present only once. The sample consisted of PBMCs or a T cell subset sorted from them (not recorded which). All receptors come from a man aged 18 to 29 who had mild COVID-19 (a few samples of this study predate the infection). Cell type and time point are not known. Both conserved end residues are part of each CDR3. Each record gives: D gene, clone size, V gene, J gene, CDR3 protein, CDR3 DNA. D genes are given only for firm matches. Part of the rows lack a size; the others show once, few, many or a class for expanded clones.

d_call: NA
clone_size: NA
v_call: TRBV7-8
j_call: TRBJ1-3
cdr3_aa: CASSFGPGRWGNTIYF
cdr3_nt: NA

d_call: NA
clone_size: many
v_call: TRBV12-3/TRBV12-4
j_call: TRBJ1-5
cdr3_aa: CASSPGENQPQHF
cdr3_nt: TGTGCCAGTTCTCCAGGGGAAAATCAGCCCCAGCATTTT

d_call: NA
clone_size: NA
v_call: TRBV7-3
j_call: TRBJ2-4
cdr3_aa: CASSLGWGVDIQYF
cdr3_nt: TGTGCCAGCAGCCTGGGCTGGGGGGTAGACATTCAGTACTTC

d_call: NA
clone_size: many
v_call: TRBV20-1
j_call: TRBJ1-3
cdr3_aa: CSALPPGSRGNTIYF
cdr3_nt: TGCAGTGCCCTTCCTCCAGGCTCGCGAGGAAACACCATATATTTT

d_call: NA
clone_size: few
v_call: TRBV5-1
j_call: TRBJ1-1
cdr3_aa: CASSLAGQGGTEAFF
cdr3_nt: TGCGCCAGCAGCCTTGCCGGGCAGGGAGGCACTGAAGCTTTCTTT

d_call: TRBD2
clone_size: few
v_call: TRBV11-2
j_call: TRBJ2-5
cdr3_aa: CASSGLAGGKTQYF
cdr3_nt: TGTGCCAGTTCGGGACTAGCGGGGGGGAAGACCCAGTACTTC

d_call: NA
clone_size: few
v_call: TRBV7-8
j_call: TRBJ2-1
cdr3_aa: CASSPTAGALASLPVEQFF
cdr3_nt: TGTGCCAGCAGCCCTACTGCGGGGGCTTTGGCCAGCCTCCCGGTTGAGCAGTTCTTC

d_call: NA
clone_size: NA
v_call: TRBV28
j_call: TRBJ2-3
cdr3_aa: CASNKQGADTQYF
cdr3_nt: TGTGCCAGCAACAAACAGGGTGCAGATACGCAGTATTTT

d_call: TRBD1
clone_size: many
v_call: TRBV11-2
j_call: TRBJ2-2
cdr3_aa: CASSQDRVFGELFF
cdr3_nt: TGTGCCAGCAGTCAAGACAGGGTGTTCGGGGAGCTGTTTTTT

d_call: TRBD1
clone_size: NA
v_call: TRBV15
j_call: TRBJ1-1
cdr3_aa: CATRPRDRDNTEAFF
cdr3_nt: TGTGCCACCAGGCCCCGGGACAGGGATAACACTGAAGCTTTCTTT

d_call: NA
clone_size: NA
v_call: TRBV10-3
j_call: TRBJ2-1
cdr3_aa: CAISRQSHNEQFF
cdr3_nt: TGTGCCATCAGCAGACAGTCCCACAATGAGCAGTTCTTC

d_call: NA
clone_size: few
v_call: TRBV20-1
j_call: TRBJ1-2
cdr3_aa: CSANRRGLNYGYTF
cdr3_nt: TGCAGTGCTAATCGTAGAGGTCTTAACTATGGCTACACCTTC

d_call: NA
clone_size: few
v_call: TRBV7-8
j_call: TRBJ1-1
cdr3_aa: CASSLVAQAINEAFF
cdr3_nt: TGTGCCAGCAGCTTAGTGGCACAGGCCATTAATGAAGCTTTCTTT

d_call: NA
clone_size: many
v_call: TRBV6-2/TRBV6-3
j_call: TRBJ2-3
cdr3_aa: CASSSRVHTQYF
cdr3_nt: TGTGCCAGCAGTTCGAGGGTCCATACGCAGTATTTT

d_call: TRBD1
clone_size: few
v_call: TRBV19
j_call: TRBJ2-4
cdr3_aa: CASSMDTDRVGKNIQYF
cdr3_nt: TGTGCCAGTAGTATGGATACGGACAGGGTGGGCAAAAACATTCAGTACTTC